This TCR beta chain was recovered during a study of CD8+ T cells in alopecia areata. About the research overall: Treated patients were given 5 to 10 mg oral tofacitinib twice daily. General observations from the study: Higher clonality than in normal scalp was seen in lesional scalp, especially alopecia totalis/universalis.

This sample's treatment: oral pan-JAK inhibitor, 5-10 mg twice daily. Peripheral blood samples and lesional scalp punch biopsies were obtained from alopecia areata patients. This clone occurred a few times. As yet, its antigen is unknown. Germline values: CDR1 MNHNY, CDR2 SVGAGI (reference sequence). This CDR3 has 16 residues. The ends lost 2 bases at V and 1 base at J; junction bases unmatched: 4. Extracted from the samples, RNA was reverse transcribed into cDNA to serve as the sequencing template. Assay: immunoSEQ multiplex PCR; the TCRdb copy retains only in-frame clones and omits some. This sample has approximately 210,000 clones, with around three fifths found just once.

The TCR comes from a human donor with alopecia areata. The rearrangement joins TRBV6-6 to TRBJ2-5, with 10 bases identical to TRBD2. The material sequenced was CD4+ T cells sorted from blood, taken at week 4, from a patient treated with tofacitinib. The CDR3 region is CASSYPRTSGQETQYF. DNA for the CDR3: TGTGCCAGCAGTTACCCGAGGACTAGCGGCCAAGAGACCCAGTACTTC.